The rows below give T cell receptor beta chains drawn from one sample of a study of CD4 T cells in relation to SARS-CoV-2 and coronaviruses. Produced via immunoSEQ multiplex PCR; TCRdb's table is partial and in-frame only. The repertoire holds some 15,000 clones, approximately 80% seen once, with around a sixth in the top ten. These receptors have no known antigen. Sequenced material: CD4+ T cells from PBMCs, cultured in vitro. These TCRs come from a human donor in good health. CDR3s include the opening cysteine and the closing phenylalanine or tryptophan. D genes are given only for firm matches. Not every row has a clone size; where given, it reads once, few, many or a size class.

clone_size: once; cdr3_length: 12; d_call: NA; j_call: TRBJ2-7; v_call: TRBV3-1/TRBV3-2; cdr3_nt: TGTGCCAGCAGCCAAGACCGGTACGAGCAGTACTTC; cdr3_aa: CASSQDRYEQYF
clone_size: NA; cdr3_length: 13; d_call: NA; j_call: TRBJ1-1; v_call: TRBV2; cdr3_nt: TGTGCCAGCAGTGTAGGGATGAACACTGAAGCTTTCTTT; cdr3_aa: CASSVGMNTEAFF
clone_size: NA; cdr3_length: 11; d_call: NA; j_call: TRBJ1-1; v_call: TRBV30; cdr3_nt: TGTGCCTGGAGTGCAGGATTCGAAGCTTTCTTT; cdr3_aa: CAWSAGFEAFF
clone_size: NA; cdr3_length: 14; d_call: NA; j_call: TRBJ1-3; v_call: TRBV19; cdr3_nt: TGTGCCAGTAGACTTCCCTCCTCTGGAAACACCATATATTTT; cdr3_aa: CASRLPSSGNTIYF
clone_size: once; cdr3_length: 15; d_call: NA; j_call: TRBJ2-1; v_call: TRBV7-9; cdr3_nt: TGTGCCAGCACCCCGGGCCGGCAGGACTACAATGAGCAGTTCTTC; cdr3_aa: CASTPGRQDYNEQFF
clone_size: NA; cdr3_length: 14; d_call: NA; j_call: TRBJ1-3; v_call: TRBV15; cdr3_nt: TGTGCCACCAGCACTGGGGGAGTGGGAAACACCATATATTTT; cdr3_aa: CATSTGGVGNTIYF
clone_size: NA; cdr3_length: 15; d_call: NA; j_call: TRBJ2-1; v_call: TRBV6-1; cdr3_nt: TGTGCCAGCAGTGAAGGCCTCAGCTCCTACAATGAGCAGTTCTTC; cdr3_aa: CASSEGLSSYNEQFF
clone_size: NA; cdr3_length: 13; d_call: NA; j_call: TRBJ2-2; v_call: TRBV27; cdr3_nt: TGTGCCAGCAGTTTATGGACGGCGGGGGAGCTGTTTTTT; cdr3_aa: CASSLWTAGELFF
clone_size: NA; cdr3_length: 15; d_call: TRBD1; j_call: TRBJ2-7; v_call: TRBV28; cdr3_nt: TGTGCCAGCAGTCCCGCAAGGGACAGGGGAAACGAGCAGTACTTC; cdr3_aa: CASSPARDRGNEQYF
clone_size: NA; cdr3_length: 14; d_call: TRBD1; j_call: TRBJ2-2; v_call: TRBV5-1; cdr3_nt: TGCGCCAGCAGCTTCCAGGGGGCAGGCGGGGAGCTGTTTTTT; cdr3_aa: CASSFQGAGGELFF
clone_size: NA; cdr3_length: 15; d_call: NA; j_call: TRBJ1-2; v_call: TRBV19; cdr3_nt: TGTGCCAGTAGTATTGATGTGGAGGGCGACTATGGCTACACCTTC; cdr3_aa: CASSIDVEGDYGYTF
clone_size: NA; cdr3_length: 15; d_call: NA; j_call: TRBJ2-1; v_call: TRBV15; cdr3_nt: TGTGCCACCAGCTCCCAACGGGACCCCTCTGGAGAGCAGTTCTTC; cdr3_aa: CATSSQRDPSGEQFF
clone_size: NA; cdr3_length: 14; d_call: NA; j_call: TRBJ1-6; v_call: TRBV5-1; cdr3_nt: TGCGCCAGCAGCTTGGGACAGGACTATTCACCCCTCCACTTT; cdr3_aa: CASSLGQDYSPLHF
clone_size: NA; cdr3_length: 15; d_call: TRBD1; j_call: TRBJ1-1; v_call: TRBV27; cdr3_nt: TGTGCCAGCAGTCCCTGGGACAGGCTGAACACTGAAGCTTTCTTT; cdr3_aa: CASSPWDRLNTEAFF
clone_size: NA; cdr3_length: 17; d_call: TRBD2; j_call: TRBJ2-1; v_call: TRBV5-5; cdr3_nt: TGTGCTTATTCAGCTGGGACTAGCGGGAGGGCCTACAATGAGCAGTTCTTC; cdr3_aa: CAYSAGTSGRAYNEQFF
clone_size: NA; cdr3_length: 16; d_call: TRBD1; j_call: TRBJ1-6; v_call: TRBV19; cdr3_nt: TGTGCCAGTAGTAAGACTTCGACAGGGCACGACTCACCCCTCCACTTT; cdr3_aa: CASSKTSTGHDSPLHF
clone_size: once; cdr3_length: 13; d_call: NA; j_call: TRBJ2-7; v_call: TRBV5-1; cdr3_nt: TGCGCCAGCAGGTCGGGCGGAGGTTACGAGCAGTACTTC; cdr3_aa: CASRSGGGYEQYF
clone_size: few; cdr3_length: 13; d_call: TRBD1; j_call: TRBJ1-1; v_call: TRBV20-1; cdr3_nt: TGCAGTGCTAGTCGGGACAGGGGAAGTCTAGCTTTCTTT; cdr3_aa: CSASRDRGSLAFF
clone_size: NA; cdr3_length: 16; d_call: TRBD2; j_call: TRBJ2-7; v_call: TRBV4-2; cdr3_nt: TGTGCCAGCAGCCAAGGACGTAGCGGGACCCGTTGGGAGCAGTACTTC; cdr3_aa: CASSQGRSGTRWEQYF
clone_size: NA; cdr3_length: 16; d_call: NA; j_call: TRBJ2-3; v_call: TRBV11-2; cdr3_nt: TGTGCCAGCAGCTTAGATCGGGCGGGAAGGACAGATACGCAGTATTTT; cdr3_aa: CASSLDRAGRTDTQYF
clone_size: NA; cdr3_length: 15; d_call: NA; j_call: TRBJ1-4; v_call: TRBV29-1; cdr3_nt: TGCAGCGTTGCTACAGGTTACCCAACTAATGAAAAACTGTTTTTT; cdr3_aa: CSVATGYPTNEKLFF
clone_size: NA; cdr3_length: 13; d_call: TRBD1; j_call: TRBJ1-1; v_call: TRBV18; cdr3_nt: TGTGCCAGCTCACCGACGACAGGGGATGAAGCTTTCTTT; cdr3_aa: CASSPTTGDEAFF
clone_size: NA; cdr3_length: 15; d_call: TRBD1; j_call: TRBJ1-4; v_call: TRBV7-9; cdr3_nt: TGTGCCAGCAGCTTAGAGACAGGGACTAATGAAAAACTGTTTTTT; cdr3_aa: CASSLETGTNEKLFF
clone_size: NA; cdr3_length: 13; d_call: NA; j_call: TRBJ2-1; v_call: TRBV7-2; cdr3_nt: TGTGCCAGCAGCTTGAACCATCGGGATGAGCAGTTCTTC; cdr3_aa: CASSLNHRDEQFF
clone_size: once; cdr3_length: 14; d_call: NA; j_call: TRBJ2-5; v_call: TRBV5-1; cdr3_nt: TGCGCCAGCAGCTTGGGGGACATCCAAGAGACCCAGTACTTC; cdr3_aa: CASSLGDIQETQYF
clone_size: once; cdr3_length: 13; d_call: NA; j_call: TRBJ2-5; v_call: TRBV3-1/TRBV3-2; cdr3_nt: TGTGCCAGCAGGAGAGGAGCCTCTGAGACCCAGTACTTC; cdr3_aa: CASRRGASETQYF
clone_size: NA; cdr3_length: 14; d_call: TRBD2; j_call: TRBJ2-1; v_call: TRBV2; cdr3_nt: TGTGCCAGCAGTCTACTAGCGGGAGTTAATGAGCAGTTCTTC; cdr3_aa: CASSLLAGVNEQFF
clone_size: NA; cdr3_length: 19; d_call: NA; j_call: TRBJ2-6; v_call: TRBV3-1/TRBV3-2; cdr3_nt: TGTGCCAGCAGCCTTCTCTTAAACAGGGAAAACTCTGGGGCCAACGTCCTGACTTTC; cdr3_aa: CASSLLLNRENSGANVLTF
clone_size: NA; cdr3_length: 17; d_call: NA; j_call: TRBJ1-4; v_call: TRBV5-6; cdr3_nt: TGTGCCAGCAGCCCTGACCCACGGACGGGATCCAATGTTATGATGTTTTTT; cdr3_aa: CASSPDPRTGSNVMMFF
clone_size: NA; cdr3_length: 14; d_call: NA; j_call: TRBJ1-2; v_call: TRBV13; cdr3_nt: TGTGCCAGCAGCTTAGGTATAGGGAGGGATGGCTACACCTTC; cdr3_aa: CASSLGIGRDGYTF
clone_size: NA; cdr3_length: 16; d_call: NA; j_call: TRBJ2-7; v_call: TRBV12-5; cdr3_nt: TGTGCTAGTGGTTTGGCGCCCCGAGGCAGGACCATAGAGCAGTACTTC; cdr3_aa: CASGLAPRGRTIEQYF
clone_size: NA; cdr3_length: 15; d_call: NA; j_call: TRBJ2-3; v_call: TRBV30; cdr3_nt: TGTGCCTGGAGTATGGGCGGGCAAAGCACAGATACGCAGTATTTT; cdr3_aa: CAWSMGGQSTDTQYF
clone_size: NA; cdr3_length: 13; d_call: NA; j_call: TRBJ1-5; v_call: TRBV6-6; cdr3_nt: TGTGCCAGCAGCCTCCTAGACAACCAGCCCCAGCATTTT; cdr3_aa: CASSLLDNQPQHF